The text below deals with one T cell receptor (beta chain). Random hexamers primed reverse transcription of about 0.45 to 1 ug RNA. TCRdb itself ran the immunoSEQ multiplex PCR reads through MiXCR, one entry per CDR3 protein. The table lists under 70,000 distinct CDR3 sequences, around 90% of them singletons, with just under 0.2% in the top ten. Sequencing of TCR beta was performed on blood CD8+ T cells and on blood CD4+ T cells. The sample originates from a study of CD8 T cells in Susac syndrome. This TCR was sampled from a human donor in good health. The sequenced material came from CD8+ T cells from PBMCs.

The CDR3 bases are TGTGCCAGCAGCGCCCCCTCCAGGGTGAGACAGACCCAGTACTTC. Its protein is CASSAPSRVRQTQYF. The rearrangement links TRBV21-1 to TRBJ2-5; the listed D gene, TRBD1, was not tested against the DNA. TRBV21-1 is assigned pseudogene status. The CDR3 length is 15 residues.